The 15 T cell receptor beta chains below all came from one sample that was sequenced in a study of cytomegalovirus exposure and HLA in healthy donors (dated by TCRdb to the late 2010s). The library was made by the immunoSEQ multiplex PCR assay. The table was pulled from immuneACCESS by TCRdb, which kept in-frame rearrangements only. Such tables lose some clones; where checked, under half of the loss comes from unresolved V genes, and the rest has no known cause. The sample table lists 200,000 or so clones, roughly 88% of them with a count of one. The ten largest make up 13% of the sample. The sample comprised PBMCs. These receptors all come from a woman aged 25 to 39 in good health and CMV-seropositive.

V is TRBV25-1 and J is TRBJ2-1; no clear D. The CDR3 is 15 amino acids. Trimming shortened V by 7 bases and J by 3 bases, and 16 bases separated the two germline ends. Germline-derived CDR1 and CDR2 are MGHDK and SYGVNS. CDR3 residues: CASNTAVGYYNEQFF. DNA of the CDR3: TGTGCCAGCAACACAGCTGTGGGCTACTACAATGAGCAGTTCTTC.

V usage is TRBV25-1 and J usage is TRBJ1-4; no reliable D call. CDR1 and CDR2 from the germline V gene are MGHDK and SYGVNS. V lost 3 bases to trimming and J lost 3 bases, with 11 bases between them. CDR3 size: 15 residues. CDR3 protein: CASSDLDRANEKLFF. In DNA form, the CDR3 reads TGTGCCAGCAGTGACCTGGATCGGGCTAATGAAAAACTGTTTTTT.

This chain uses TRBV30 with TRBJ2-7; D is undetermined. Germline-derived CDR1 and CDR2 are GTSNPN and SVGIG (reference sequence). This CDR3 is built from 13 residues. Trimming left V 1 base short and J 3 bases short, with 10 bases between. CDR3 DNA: TGTGCCTGGAGTGGAAGGCGCGGCTACGAGCAGTACTTC. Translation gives CAWSGRRGYEQYF.

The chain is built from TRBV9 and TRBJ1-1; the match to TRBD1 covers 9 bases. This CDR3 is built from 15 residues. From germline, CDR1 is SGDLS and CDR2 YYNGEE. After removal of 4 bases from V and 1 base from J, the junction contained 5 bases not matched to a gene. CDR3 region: CASSLWGQGNTEAFF. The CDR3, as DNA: TGTGCCAGCAGCCTTTGGGGACAGGGGAACACTGAAGCTTTCTTT. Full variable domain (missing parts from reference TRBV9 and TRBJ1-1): DSGVTQTPKHLITATGQRVTLRCSPRSGDLSVYWYQQSLDQGLQFLIQYYNGEERAKGNILERFSAQQFPDLHSELNLSSLELGDSALYFCASSLWGQGNTEAFFGQGTRLTVV.

The chain's CDR3 is CASSEGHLGGGYTF. In DNA, the CDR3 is TGTGCCAGCAGTGAAGGGCACCTTGGCGGTGGCTACACCTTC. The chain links TRBV2 to TRBJ1-2; no reliable D call. Trimming removed 1 base at V and 7 bases at J, with 13 bases between. This CDR3 is built from 14 residues. Per germline, CDR1 SNHLY and CDR2 FYNNEI.

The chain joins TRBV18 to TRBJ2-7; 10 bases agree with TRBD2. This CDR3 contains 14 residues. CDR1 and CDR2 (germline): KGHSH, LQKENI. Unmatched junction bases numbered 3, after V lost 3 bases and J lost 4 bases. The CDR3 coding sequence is TGTGCCAGCTCACCTAGCGGGAGGTCTTACGAGCAGTACTTC. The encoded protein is CASSPSGRSYEQYF.

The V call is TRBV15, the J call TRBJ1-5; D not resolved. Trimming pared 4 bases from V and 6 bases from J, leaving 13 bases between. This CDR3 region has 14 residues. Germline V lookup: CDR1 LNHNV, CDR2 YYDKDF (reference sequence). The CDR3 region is CATSITPRGQPQHF. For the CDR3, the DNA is TGTGCCACCAGCATAACACCCCGGGGTCAGCCCCAGCATTTT.

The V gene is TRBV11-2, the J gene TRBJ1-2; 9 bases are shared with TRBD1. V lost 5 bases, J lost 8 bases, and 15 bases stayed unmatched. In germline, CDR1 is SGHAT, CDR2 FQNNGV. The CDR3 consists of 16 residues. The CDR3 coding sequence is TGTGCCAGCAGCCTCAACCCGGGACAGGGTTTGTACGGCTACACCTTC. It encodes CASSLNPGQGLYGYTF.

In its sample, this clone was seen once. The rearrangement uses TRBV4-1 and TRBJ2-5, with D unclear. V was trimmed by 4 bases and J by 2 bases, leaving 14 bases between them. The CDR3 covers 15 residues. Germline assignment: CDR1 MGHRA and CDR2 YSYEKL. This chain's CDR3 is CASSPYHRVQETQYF. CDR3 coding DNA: TGCGCCAGCAGCCCTTACCATCGGGTTCAAGAGACCCAGTACTTC.

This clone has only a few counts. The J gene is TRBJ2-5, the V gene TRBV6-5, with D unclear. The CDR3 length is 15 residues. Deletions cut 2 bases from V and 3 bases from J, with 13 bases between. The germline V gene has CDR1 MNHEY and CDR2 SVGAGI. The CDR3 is CASSYTDNYEETQYF. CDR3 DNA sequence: TGTGCCAGCAGTTACACAGACAATTACGAAGAGACCCAGTACTTC.

Here the CDR3 reads CASSELSGTVGTEAFF. CDR3 nucleotides: TGTGCCAGCAGTGAATTATCCGGGACAGTAGGGACTGAAGCTTTCTTT. The chain recombines TRBV25-1 with TRBJ1-1; 7 bases are a match to TRBD1. Per the germline V gene, CDR1 is MGHDK and CDR2 is SYGVNS. The J segment lost 5 bases and the V segment lost 1 base, leaving 10 bases of the junction unmatched. The CDR3 totals 16 residues.

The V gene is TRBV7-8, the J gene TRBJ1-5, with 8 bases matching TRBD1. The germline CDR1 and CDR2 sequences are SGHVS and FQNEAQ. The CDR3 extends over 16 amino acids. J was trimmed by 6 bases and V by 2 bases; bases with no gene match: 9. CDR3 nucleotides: TGTGCCAGCAGCTTAAGTCAGGGGGCGAGTAGTCAGCCCCAGCATTTT. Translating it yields CASSLSQGASSQPQHF.

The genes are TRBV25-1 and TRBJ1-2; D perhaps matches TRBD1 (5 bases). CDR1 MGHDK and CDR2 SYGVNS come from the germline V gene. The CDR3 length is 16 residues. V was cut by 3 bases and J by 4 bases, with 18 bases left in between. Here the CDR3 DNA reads TGTGCCAGCAGTGATTTAGCGAATGCGGGGACCTATGGCTACACCTTC. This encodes CASSDLANAGTYGYTF.

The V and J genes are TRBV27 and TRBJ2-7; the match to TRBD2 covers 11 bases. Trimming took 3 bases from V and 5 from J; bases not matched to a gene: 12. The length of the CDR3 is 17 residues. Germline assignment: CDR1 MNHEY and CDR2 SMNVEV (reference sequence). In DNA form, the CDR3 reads TGTGCCAGCAGTTTCCTCCCGGGTAGCGGGAGGGCCGACGAGCAGTACTTC. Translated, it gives CASSFLPGSGRADEQYF.

Here the CDR3 reads CASSLALASGNNEQFF. CDR3 in DNA: TGCGCCAGCAGCTTGGCCTTGGCTAGCGGAAACAATGAGCAGTTCTTC. V is TRBV5-1 and J is TRBJ2-1; 7 positions agree with TRBD2. The germline V gene has CDR1 SGHRS and CDR2 YFSETQ. This CDR3 has 16 residues. With 0 bases clipped from V and 5 bases from J, the junction kept 8 bases outside the gene matches.